The rows below give T cell receptor beta chains drawn from one sample of a study of T cells after yellow fever vaccination. TCRdb reprocessed the 5' RACE reads with MiXCR, giving one entry per CDR3 protein. The sample yields 340,000 or so distinct CDR3 sequences, around 13% seen once. Source: CD4+ T cells sorted from PBMCs, taken 15 days after the yellow fever booster vaccination. The receptors stem from a man in his late teens or twenties who received the YFV17D yellow fever vaccine. Both conserved end residues are part of each CDR3. A D gene is named only where the DNA matches it firmly. Expanded clones get a size class; other rows say once, few or many, or leave the size out.

clone size,J gene,V gene,D gene,CDR3 protein,CDR3 DNA
few,TRBJ2-3,TRBV7-9,TRBD2,CASSLGSGRPDTQYF,TGTGCCAGCAGCTTAGGTAGCGGGAGGCCAGATACGCAGTATTTT
.,TRBJ2-3,TRBV7-9,.,CASSRRGDMHTDTQYF,TGTGCCAGCAGCCGAAGAGGGGACATGCACACAGATACGCAGTATTTT
.,TRBJ1-1,TRBV6-2/TRBV6-3,.,CASTHSQAGEAFF,TGTGCCAGCACCCACTCCCAGGCAGGGGAAGCTTTCTTT
many,TRBJ2-7,TRBV18,TRBD2,CASSPTSGDSEQYF,TGTGCCAGCTCACCGACTAGCGGGGACTCGGAGCAGTACTTC
few,TRBJ1-3,TRBV7-3,.,CASSLDGGGNTIYF,TGTGCCAGCAGCTTAGACGGAGGTGGAAACACCATATATTTT
.,TRBJ1-6,TRBV7-2,.,CASSLGRNSYNSPLHF,TGTGCCAGCAGCCTGGGACGGAACTCCTATAATTCACCCCTCCACTTT
few,TRBJ2-5,TRBV7-3,TRBD2,CASSLSRGGGWETQYF,TGTGCCAGCAGCTTGTCCCGCGGGGGGGGTTGGGAGACCCAGTACTTC
.,TRBJ2-5,TRBV11-2,.,CASSYQQGQTQYF,TGTGCCAGCAGCTACCAACAGGGACAGACCCAGTACTTC
few,TRBJ2-1,TRBV18,.,CASSPLNGAREQFF,TGTGCCAGCTCACCACTCAACGGGGCACGTGAGCAGTTCTTC
.,TRBJ1-3,TRBV4-1,.,CASSQDHGGNTIYF,TGCGCCAGCAGCCAAGATCACGGTGGAAACACCATATATTTT
.,TRBJ1-2,TRBV28,TRBD1,CASTIGTAGPSGGYTF,TGTGCCAGCACCATTGGGACAGCAGGGCCATCCGGGGGCTACACCTTC
few,TRBJ1-1,TRBV29-1,.,CSAPGWPEAFF,TGCAGCGCCCCGGGCTGGCCTGAAGCTTTCTTT
.,TRBJ2-1,TRBV7-8,TRBD2,CASSRTSGEYNEQFF,TGTGCCAGCAGTCGGACTAGCGGGGAGTACAATGAGCAGTTCTTC
few,TRBJ2-3,TRBV29-1,.,CSVEQGISATDTQYF,TGCAGCGTTGAACAGGGGATTTCCGCCACAGATACGCAGTATTTT
few,TRBJ2-3,TRBV20-1,TRBD2,CSAKVGGGGTDTQYF,TGCAGTGCTAAGGTCGGCGGGGGAGGGACAGATACGCAGTATTTT
many,TRBJ2-7,TRBV10-3,.,CAISESSYRRLGEQYF,TGTGCCATCAGTGAGTCATCGTACAGGCGGCTGGGCGAGCAGTACTTC
many,TRBJ1-1,TRBV27,.,CASSLSGSTTEAFF,TGTGCCAGCAGTTTATCTGGGAGCACCACTGAAGCTTTCTTT
few,TRBJ1-2,TRBV4-2,.,CASSQVGREGGYTF,TGTGCCAGCAGCCAAGTAGGCCGGGAGGGAGGCTACACCTTC
few,TRBJ1-2,TRBV6-2/TRBV6-3,.,CASSHRTPYGYTF,TGTGCCAGCAGTCATCGGACACCTTATGGCTACACCTTC
.,TRBJ1-1,TRBV27,.,CASSPADREEQAFF,TGTGCCAGCAGTCCCGCGGACAGAGAGGAGCAAGCTTTCTTT
many,TRBJ2-5,TRBV2,.,CASSELAFQYF,TGTGCCAGCAGTGAATTGGCCTTTCAGTACTTC
few,TRBJ2-5,TRBV11-2,.,CASSLVVVGPRYF,TGTGCCAGCAGCTTAGTAGTTGTCGGACCACGATACTTC
.,TRBJ1-2,TRBV5-8,.,CASSKGTATTNYGYTF,TGTGCCAGCAGCAAGGGGACGGCAACGACTAACTATGGCTACACCTTC
.,TRBJ1-4,TRBV7-2,.,CASSLEGSGAANEKLFF,TGTGCCAGCAGCTTAGAGGGCTCGGGGGCGGCTAATGAAAAACTGTTTTTT
.,TRBJ2-1,TRBV18,.,CASSPRGRAYNEQFF,TGTGCCAGCTCTCCGAGGGGCCGAGCCTACAATGAGCAGTTCTTC
.,TRBJ2-1,TRBV7-2,TRBD2,CASSFRTSGGDLPGNEQFF,TGTGCCAGCAGCTTTAGGACTAGCGGGGGGGACCTCCCGGGTAATGAGCAGTTCTTC
.,TRBJ2-3,TRBV19,.,CASSVRDFGDTQYF,TGTGCCAGTAGTGTCCGGGACTTCGGAGATACGCAGTATTTT